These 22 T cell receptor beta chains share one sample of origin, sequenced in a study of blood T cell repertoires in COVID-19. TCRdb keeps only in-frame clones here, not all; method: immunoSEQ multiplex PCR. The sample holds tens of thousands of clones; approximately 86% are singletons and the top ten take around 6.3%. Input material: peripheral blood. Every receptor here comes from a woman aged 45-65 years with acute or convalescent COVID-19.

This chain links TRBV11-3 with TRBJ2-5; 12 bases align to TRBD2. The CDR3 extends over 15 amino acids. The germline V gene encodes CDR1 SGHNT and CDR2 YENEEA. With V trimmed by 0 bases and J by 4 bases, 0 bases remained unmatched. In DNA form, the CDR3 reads TGTGCCAGCAGCTTAGAGGGACTAGCGGGAGAGACCCAGTACTTC. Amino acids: CASSLEGLAGETQYF.

DNA of the CDR3: TGTGCCAGCAGCTCACAGGGTGGTGAGCAGTACTTC. This sequence encodes CASSSQGGEQYF. The chain combines TRBV7-9 with TRBJ2-7; possibly TRBD1 for D (6 bases). The V gene's germline CDR1 is SEHNR and CDR2 FQNEAQ (reference sequence). The germline V and J ends were trimmed by 4 bases and 7 bases, with 11 bases remaining between them. This CDR3 comprises 12 residues.

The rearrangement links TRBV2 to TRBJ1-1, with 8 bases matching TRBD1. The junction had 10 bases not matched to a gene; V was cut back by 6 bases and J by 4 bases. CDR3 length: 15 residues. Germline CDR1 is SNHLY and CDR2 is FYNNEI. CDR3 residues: CASRIDRGGGTEAFF. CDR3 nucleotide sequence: TGTGCCAGCAGGATAGACAGGGGAGGTGGCACTGAAGCTTTCTTT.

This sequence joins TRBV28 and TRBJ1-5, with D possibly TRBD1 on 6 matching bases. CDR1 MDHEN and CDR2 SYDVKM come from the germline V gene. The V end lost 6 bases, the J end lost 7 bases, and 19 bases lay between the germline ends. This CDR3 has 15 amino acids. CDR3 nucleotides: TGTGCCAGCAGCCCAGGCCGAGGGGGTGGACAGCCCCAGCATTTT. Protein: CASSPGRGGGQPQHF.

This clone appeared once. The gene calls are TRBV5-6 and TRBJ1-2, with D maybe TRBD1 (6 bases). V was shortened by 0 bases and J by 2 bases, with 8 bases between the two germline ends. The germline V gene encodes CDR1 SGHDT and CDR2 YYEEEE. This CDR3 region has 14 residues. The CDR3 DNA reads TGTGCCAGCAGCTTGGGAGGGGGAAACTATGGCTACACCTTC. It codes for CASSLGGGNYGYTF.

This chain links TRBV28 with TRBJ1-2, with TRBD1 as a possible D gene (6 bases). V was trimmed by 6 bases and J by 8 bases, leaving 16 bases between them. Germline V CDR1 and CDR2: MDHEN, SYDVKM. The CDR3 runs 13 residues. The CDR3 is CASRLQGVQGYTF. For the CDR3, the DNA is TGTGCCAGCAGATTACAGGGCGTCCAAGGCTACACCTTC.

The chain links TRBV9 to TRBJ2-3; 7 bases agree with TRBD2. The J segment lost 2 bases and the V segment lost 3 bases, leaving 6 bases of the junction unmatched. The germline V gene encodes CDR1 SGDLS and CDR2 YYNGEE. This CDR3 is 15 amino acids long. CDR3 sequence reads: CASSASGALTDTQYF. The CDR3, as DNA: TGTGCCAGCAGCGCTAGCGGAGCGCTCACAGATACGCAGTATTTT.

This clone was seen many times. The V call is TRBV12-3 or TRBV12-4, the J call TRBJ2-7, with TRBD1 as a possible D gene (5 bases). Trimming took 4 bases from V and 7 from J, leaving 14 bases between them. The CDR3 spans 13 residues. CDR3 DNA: TGTGCCAGCAGTTCAGGGCCCCCTGCGGAGCAGTACTTC. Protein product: CASSSGPPAEQYF.

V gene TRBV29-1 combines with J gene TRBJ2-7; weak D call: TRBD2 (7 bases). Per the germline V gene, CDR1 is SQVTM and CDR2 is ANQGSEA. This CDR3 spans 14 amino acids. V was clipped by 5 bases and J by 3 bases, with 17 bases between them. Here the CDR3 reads CSVKGGPLFYEQYF. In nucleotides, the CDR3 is TGCAGCGTTAAGGGGGGGCCCCTCTTCTACGAGCAGTACTTC.

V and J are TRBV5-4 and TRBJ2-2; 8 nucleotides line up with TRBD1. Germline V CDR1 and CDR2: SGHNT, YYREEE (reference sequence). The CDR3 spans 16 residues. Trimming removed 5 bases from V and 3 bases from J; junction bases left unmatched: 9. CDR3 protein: CASSTEQGVDTGELFF. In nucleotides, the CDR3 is TGTGCCAGCAGTACTGAACAGGGGGTGGACACCGGGGAGCTGTTTTTT. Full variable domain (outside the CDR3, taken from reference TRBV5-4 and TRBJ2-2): ETGVTQSPTHLIKTRGQQVTLRCSSQSGHNTVSWYQQALGQGPQFIFQYYREEENGRGNFPPRFSGLQFPNYSSELNVNALELDDSALYLCASSTEQGVDTGELFFGEGSRLTVL.

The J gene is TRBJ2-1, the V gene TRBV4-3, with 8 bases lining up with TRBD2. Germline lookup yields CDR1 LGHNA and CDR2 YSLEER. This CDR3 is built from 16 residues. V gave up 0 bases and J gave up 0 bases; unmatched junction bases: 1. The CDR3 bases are TGCGCCAGCAGCCAAGATCTAGCGGGCTCCTACAATGAGCAGTTCTTC. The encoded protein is CASSQDLAGSYNEQFF.

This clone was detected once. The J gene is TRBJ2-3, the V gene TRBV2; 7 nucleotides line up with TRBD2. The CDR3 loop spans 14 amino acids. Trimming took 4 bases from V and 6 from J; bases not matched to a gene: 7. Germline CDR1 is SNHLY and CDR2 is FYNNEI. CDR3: CASSVTSLADTQYF. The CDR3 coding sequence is TGTGCCAGCAGTGTGACTAGCCTCGCCGATACGCAGTATTTT. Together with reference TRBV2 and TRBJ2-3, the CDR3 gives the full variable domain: EPEVTQTPSHQVTQMGQEVILRCVPISNHLYFYWYRQILGQKVEFLVSFYNNEISEKSEIFDDQFSVERPDGSNFTLKIRSTKLEDSAMYFCASSVTSLADTQYFGPGTRLTVL.

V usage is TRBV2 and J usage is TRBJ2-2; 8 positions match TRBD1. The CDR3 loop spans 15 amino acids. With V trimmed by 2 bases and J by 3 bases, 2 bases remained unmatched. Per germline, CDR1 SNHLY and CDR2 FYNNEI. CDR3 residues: CASSEWTGYTGELFF. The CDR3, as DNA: TGTGCCAGCAGTGAATGGACAGGGTACACCGGGGAGCTGTTTTTT.

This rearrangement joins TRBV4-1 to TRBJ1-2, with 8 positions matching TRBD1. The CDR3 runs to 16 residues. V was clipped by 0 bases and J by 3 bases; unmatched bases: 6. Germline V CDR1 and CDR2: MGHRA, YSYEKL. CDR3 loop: CASSQDPGTGDYGYTF. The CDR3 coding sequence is TGCGCCAGCAGCCAAGATCCTGGGACAGGCGACTATGGCTACACCTTC.

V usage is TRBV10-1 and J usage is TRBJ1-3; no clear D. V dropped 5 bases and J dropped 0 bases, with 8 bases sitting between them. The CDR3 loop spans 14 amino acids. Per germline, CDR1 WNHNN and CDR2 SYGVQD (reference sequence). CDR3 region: CASSSGSSGNTIYF. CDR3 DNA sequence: TGCGCCAGCAGTTCAGGATCCTCTGGAAACACCATATATTTT.

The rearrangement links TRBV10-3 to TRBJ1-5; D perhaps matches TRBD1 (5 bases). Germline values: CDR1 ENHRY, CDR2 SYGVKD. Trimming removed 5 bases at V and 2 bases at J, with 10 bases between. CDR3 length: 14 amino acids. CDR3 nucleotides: TGTGCCATCAGTCCAGGGAATGGCAATCAGCCCCAGCATTTT. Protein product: CAISPGNGNQPQHF.

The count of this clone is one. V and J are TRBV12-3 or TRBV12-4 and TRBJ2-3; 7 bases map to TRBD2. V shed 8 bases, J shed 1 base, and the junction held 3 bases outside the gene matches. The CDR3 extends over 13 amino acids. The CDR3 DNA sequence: TGTGCCAGCGGGAGGGCCGGCACAGATACGCAGTATTTT. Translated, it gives CASGRAGTDTQYF.

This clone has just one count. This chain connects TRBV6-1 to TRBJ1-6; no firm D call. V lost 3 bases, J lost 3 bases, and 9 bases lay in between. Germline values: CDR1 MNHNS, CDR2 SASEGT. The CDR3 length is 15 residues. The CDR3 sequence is CASSDQVLYNSPLHF. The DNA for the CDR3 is TGTGCCAGCAGTGACCAGGTCCTCTATAATTCACCCCTCCACTTT.

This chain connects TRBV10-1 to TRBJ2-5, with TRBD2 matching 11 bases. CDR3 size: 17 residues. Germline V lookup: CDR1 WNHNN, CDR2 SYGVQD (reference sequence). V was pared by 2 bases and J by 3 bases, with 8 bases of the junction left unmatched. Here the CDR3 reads CASSEPLAGAGKETQYF. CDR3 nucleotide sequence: TGCGCCAGCAGTGAGCCACTAGCGGGAGCTGGAAAAGAGACCCAGTACTTC.

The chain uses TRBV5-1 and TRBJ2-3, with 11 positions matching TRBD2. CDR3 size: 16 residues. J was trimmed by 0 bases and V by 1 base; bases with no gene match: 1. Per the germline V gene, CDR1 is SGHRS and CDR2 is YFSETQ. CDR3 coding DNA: TGCGCCAGCAGCTTGCGGACTAGCGGGAGCACAGATACGCAGTATTTT. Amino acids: CASSLRTSGSTDTQYF.

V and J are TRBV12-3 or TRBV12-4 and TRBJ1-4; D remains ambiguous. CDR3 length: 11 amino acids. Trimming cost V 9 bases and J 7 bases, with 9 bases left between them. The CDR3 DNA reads TGTGCCAGTACAGAGAGTGAAAAACTGTTTTTT. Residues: CASTESEKLFF.

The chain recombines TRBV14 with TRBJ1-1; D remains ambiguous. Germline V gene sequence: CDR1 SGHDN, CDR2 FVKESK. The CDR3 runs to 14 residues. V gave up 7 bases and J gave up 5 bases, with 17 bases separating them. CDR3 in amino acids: CASKPWKGGTEAFF. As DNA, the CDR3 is TGTGCCAGCAAACCCTGGAAGGGAGGTACTGAAGCTTTCTTT.